This T cell receptor beta chain was sequenced for a study of T cell responses to AZD1222 COVID-19 vaccine. Trimming pared 4 bases from V and 11 bases from J, leaving 15 bases between. This CDR3 is 12 amino acids long. CDR1 and CDR2 (germline): LNHDA, SQIVND (reference sequence). In the case of this clone: Its antigen is still unknown.

Study-wide results and limits: In all cases, repertoires were sampled only after the peak T cell response. In a largely white British group with more females than males, clonal diversity was possibly underestimated. Within unmutated variant regions lay the reported targets of nearly half of spike-specific TCRs. Baseline antibody screening turned up just six seropositive AZD1222 recipients.

TCRdb keeps only in-frame clones here, not all; method: immunoSEQ multiplex PCR. Among some 100,000 clones listed, about 89% were seen once. The material sequenced was peripheral blood, taken on day 0 of AZD1222 vaccination. The source is an adult in good health. This sequence joins TRBV19 and TRBJ2-7, with a weak D call TRBD2 (6 bases). CDR3 residues: CASSTPGGVEYF. The CDR3 coding sequence is TGTGCCAGTAGTACACCAGGCGGGGTCGAGTACTTC.